The present TCR beta chain was sequenced within a study of blood T cell repertoires in COVID-19 (dated by TCRdb to 2018 to 2020). A note on the overall study: The collaborator samples originated in the United States, Italy and Spain and spanned the acute and convalescent phases of COVID-19. A de-identified subject ID, COVID-19 status, age in years and sex were almost always included in the sample metadata. Samples were obtained from the ongoing ImmuneRACE study (first 160 participants) and from 950 to 1,500 subjects provided by 6 global collaborators. The material from the prospective study consisted of cDNA or gDNA derived from T cells, B-cell-depleted T cells, or PBMCs. Where available, HLA class I and class II types were obtained from metadata supplied by the sample provider rather than from assay-based typing. Deeply sampled blood TCRbeta repertoires from subjects exposed to, actively infected with, or recovered from COVID-19 were included in the dataset. The repertoires were released in a freely available public database intended as a resource for research on the immune response to SARS-CoV-2. Summary of the overall study and its limitations: The amount of clinical and demographic metadata varied by source and participant and was provided uncurated.

Each collaborating institution followed its own protocols to collect whole blood in K2EDTA tubes. For TCRbeta analysis, collaborators shipped samples as frozen whole blood, isolated PBMCs, or DNA extracted from either of those sample types. On this clone itself: Its binding antigen is unknown. The sample holds no much larger clone one base away, and base qualities are not on file.

The CDR3 covers 13 residues, taking in both the cysteine and the phenylalanine. CDR3 DNA is the only sequence kept; it has 39 bases, read in frame from the first base. Unmatched junction bases come to 7, with V trimmed by 6 bases and J by 8 bases. Looking up the germline V gene yields CDR1 MRHNA and CDR2 SNTAGT. The immunoSEQ Assay, a bias-controlled multiplex PCR, was used to amplify TCRbeta CDR3 regions from genomic DNA. As for how the authors treated the data: Nucleated cell counts per sample were estimated from amplification of reference gene primers within the assay. To quantify the absolute abundance of each unique TCRbeta CDR3 rearrangement, sequence reads were collapsed and filtered. For each sample, productive Simpson clonality was calculated as the square root of Simpson's diversity index across productive rearrangements. This is the immuneACCESS table as TCRdb keeps it, with only in-frame sequences that have V and J called. A part of the clones is gone; compared with another copy, unresolved V genes explain less than half, and the rest is unexplained. That table furnishes V, J and clone size, whereas the DNA furnished D and trimming. Across this sample there are under 150,000 clones, with around three quarters seen only once. The ten biggest clones cover approximately 4.2% of the sample.

Recombination linked TRBV6-4 to TRBJ1-2; a stretch of 9 junction bases matches TRBD1. This sequence originates from an elderly woman with acute or convalescent COVID-19. Sequenced material: peripheral blood. The DNA sequence is TGTGCCAGCAGCGGGACAGGGTCTGGCGGCTACACCTTC. This encodes CASSGTGSGGYTF.